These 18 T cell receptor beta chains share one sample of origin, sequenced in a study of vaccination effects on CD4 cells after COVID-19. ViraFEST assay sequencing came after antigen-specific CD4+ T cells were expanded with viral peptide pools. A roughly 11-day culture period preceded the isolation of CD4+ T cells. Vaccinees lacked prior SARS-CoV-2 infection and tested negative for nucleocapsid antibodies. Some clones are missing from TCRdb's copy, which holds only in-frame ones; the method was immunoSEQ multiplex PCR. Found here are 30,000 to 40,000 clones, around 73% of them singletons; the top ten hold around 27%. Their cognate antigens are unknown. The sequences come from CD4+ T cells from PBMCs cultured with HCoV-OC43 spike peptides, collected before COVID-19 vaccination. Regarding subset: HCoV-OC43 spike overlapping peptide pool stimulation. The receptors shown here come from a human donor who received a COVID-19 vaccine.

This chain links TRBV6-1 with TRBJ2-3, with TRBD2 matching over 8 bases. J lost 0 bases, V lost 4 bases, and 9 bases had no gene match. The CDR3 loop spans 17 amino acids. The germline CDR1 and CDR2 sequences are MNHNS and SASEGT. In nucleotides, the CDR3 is TGTGCCAGCAGTGTAATGGGCGGGAGGTCTAGCACAGATACGCAGTATTTT. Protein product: CASSVMGGRSSTDTQYF.

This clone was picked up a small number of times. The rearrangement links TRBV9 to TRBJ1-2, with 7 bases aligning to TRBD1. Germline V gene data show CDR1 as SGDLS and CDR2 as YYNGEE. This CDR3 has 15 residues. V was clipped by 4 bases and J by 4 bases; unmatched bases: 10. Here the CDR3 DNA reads TGTGCCAGCAGCACAAACAGGGACAGTGGCTATGGCTACACCTTC. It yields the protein CASSTNRDSGYGYTF.

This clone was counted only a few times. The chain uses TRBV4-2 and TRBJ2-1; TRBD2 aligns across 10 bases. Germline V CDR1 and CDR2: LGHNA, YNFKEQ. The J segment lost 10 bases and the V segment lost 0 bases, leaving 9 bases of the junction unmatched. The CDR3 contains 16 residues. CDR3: CASSQDRVAGGREQFF. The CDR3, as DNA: TGTGCCAGCAGCCAAGATCGGGTAGCGGGAGGCCGGGAGCAGTTCTTC.

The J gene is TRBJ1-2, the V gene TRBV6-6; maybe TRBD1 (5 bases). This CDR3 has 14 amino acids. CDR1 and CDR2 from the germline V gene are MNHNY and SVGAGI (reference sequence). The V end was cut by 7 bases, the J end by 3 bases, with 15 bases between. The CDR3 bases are TGTGCCAGCAAGACAGCCCTCATTGACTATGGCTACACCTTC. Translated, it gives CASKTALIDYGYTF.

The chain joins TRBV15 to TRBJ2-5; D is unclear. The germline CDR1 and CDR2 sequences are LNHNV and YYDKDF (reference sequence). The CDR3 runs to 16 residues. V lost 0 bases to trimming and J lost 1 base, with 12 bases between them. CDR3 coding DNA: TGTGCCACCAGCAGAGATGAAAGGTCCGGCCAAGAGACCCAGTACTTC. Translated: CATSRDERSGQETQYF. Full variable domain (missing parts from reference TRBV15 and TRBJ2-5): DAMVIQNPRYQVTQFGKPVTLSCSQTLNHNVMYWYQQKSSQAPKLLFHYYDKDFNNEADTPDNFQSRRPNTSFCFLDIRSPGLGDTAMYLCATSRDERSGQETQYFGPGTRLLVL.

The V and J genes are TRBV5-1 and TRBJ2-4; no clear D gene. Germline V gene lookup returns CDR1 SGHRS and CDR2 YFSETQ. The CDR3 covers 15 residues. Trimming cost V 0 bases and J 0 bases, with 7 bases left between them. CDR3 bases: TGCGCCAGCAGCTTGGGGAGTATAGCCAAAAACATTCAGTACTTC. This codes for CASSLGSIAKNIQYF.

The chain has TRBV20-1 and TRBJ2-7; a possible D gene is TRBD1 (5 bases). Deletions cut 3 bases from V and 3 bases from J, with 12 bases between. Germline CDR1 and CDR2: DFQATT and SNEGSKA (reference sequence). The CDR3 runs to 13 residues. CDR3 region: CSASGADYYEQYF. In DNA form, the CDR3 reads TGCAGTGCTAGTGGGGCAGATTACTACGAGCAGTACTTC.

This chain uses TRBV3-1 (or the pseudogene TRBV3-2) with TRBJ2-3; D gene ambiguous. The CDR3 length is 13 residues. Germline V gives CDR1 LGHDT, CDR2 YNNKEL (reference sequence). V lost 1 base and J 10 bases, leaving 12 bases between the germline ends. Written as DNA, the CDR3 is TGTGCCAGCAGCCAAGCCGTAATAGAGGCGCAGTATTTT. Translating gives CASSQAVIEAQYF.

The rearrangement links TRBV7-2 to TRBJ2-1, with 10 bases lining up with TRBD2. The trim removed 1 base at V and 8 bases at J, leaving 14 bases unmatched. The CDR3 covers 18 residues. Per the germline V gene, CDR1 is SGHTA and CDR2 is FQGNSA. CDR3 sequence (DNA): TGTGCCAGCAGCTTAGTTCGGTGGGGGAGCGGGAGGGACGATGAGCAGTTCTTC. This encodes CASSLVRWGSGRDDEQFF.

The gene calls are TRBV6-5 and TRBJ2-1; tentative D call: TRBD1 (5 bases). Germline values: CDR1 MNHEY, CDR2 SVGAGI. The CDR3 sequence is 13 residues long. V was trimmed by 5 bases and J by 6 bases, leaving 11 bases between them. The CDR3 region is CASSLNRGNEQFF. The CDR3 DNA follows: TGTGCCAGCAGTCTAAATAGGGGCAATGAGCAGTTCTTC.

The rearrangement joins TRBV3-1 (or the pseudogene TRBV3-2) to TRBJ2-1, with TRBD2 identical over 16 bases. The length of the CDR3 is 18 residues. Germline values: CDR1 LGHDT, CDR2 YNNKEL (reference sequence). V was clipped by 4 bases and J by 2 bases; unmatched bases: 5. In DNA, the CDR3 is TGTGCCAGCAGCCCCGGGACTAGCGGGAGGGCCGCCTACAATGAGCAGTTCTTC. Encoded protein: CASSPGTSGRAAYNEQFF.

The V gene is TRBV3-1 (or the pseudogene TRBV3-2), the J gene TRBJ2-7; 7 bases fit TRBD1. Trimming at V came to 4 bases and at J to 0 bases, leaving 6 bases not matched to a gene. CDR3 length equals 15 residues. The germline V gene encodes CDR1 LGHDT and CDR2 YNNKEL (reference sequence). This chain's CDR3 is CASSPTGTDSYEQYF. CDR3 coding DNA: TGTGCCAGCAGCCCAACCGGGACAGACTCCTACGAGCAGTACTTC.

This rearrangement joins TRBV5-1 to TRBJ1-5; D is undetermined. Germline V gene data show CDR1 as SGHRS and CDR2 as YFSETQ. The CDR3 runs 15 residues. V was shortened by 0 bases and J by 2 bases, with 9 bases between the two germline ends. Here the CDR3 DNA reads TGCGCCAGCAGCTTGGACGGGCAGGGCAATCAGCCCCAGCATTTT. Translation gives CASSLDGQGNQPQHF.

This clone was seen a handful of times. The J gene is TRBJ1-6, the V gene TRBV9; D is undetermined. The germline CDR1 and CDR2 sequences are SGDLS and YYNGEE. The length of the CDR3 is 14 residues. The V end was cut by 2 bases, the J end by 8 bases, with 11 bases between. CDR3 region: CASSVSWTDSPLHF. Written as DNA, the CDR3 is TGTGCCAGCAGCGTGTCTTGGACGGATTCACCCCTCCACTTT.

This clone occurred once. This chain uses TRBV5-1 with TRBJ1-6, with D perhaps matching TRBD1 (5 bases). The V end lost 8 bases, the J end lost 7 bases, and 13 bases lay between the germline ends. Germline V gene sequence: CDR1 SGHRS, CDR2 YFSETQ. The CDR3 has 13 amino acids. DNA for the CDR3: TGCGCCAGTCAAGGGGAGCTCAATTCACCCCTCCACTTT. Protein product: CASQGELNSPLHF.

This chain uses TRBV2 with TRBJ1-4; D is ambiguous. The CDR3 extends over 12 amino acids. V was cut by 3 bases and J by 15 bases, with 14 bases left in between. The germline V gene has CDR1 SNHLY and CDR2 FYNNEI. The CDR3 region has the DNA TGTGCCAGCAGTGAGATAGGGCTGCTGGTGTTTTTT. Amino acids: CASSEIGLLVFF.

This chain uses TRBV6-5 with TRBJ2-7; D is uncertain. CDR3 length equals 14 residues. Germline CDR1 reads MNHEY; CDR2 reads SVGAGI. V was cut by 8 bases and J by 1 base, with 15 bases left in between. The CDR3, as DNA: TGTGCCAGCTCCGAGGACGTGAGATCCTACGAGCAGTACTTC. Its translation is CASSEDVRSYEQYF.

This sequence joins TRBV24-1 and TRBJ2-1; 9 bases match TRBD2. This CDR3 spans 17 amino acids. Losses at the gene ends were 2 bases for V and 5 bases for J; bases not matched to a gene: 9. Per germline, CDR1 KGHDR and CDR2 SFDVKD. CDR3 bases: TGTGCCACCAGTGATTCCTCGGCGGGACTAGCTAACAATGAGCAGTTCTTC. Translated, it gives CATSDSSAGLANNEQFF.